Each of the 25 T cell receptor beta chains below was sequenced from the same sample in a study of shared clonotypes between healthy human individuals. The naive CD8 subset, CD45RO-negative cells positively selected for CCR7, excluded terminally differentiated effector memory CD45RA+ cells. Repertoires were generated with immunoSEQ multiplex PCR, while TCRdb's copy carries only in-frame clones and drops some. The sample lists over 2,000,000 clones, 90% to 95% seen once, with roughly 1.7% in the top ten. The sample comprised naive CD8+ T cells from PBMCs. The source of these receptors is a man aged 18 to 29 in good health. Some clones in this sample may be carry-over from other donors' samples.

The chain links TRBV7-9 to TRBJ2-3; possible D gene TRBD1, 5 bases. V shed 5 bases and J shed 4 bases, with 22 bases lying between them. This CDR3 comprises 17 residues. The germline V gene encodes CDR1 SEHNR and CDR2 FQNEAQ (reference sequence). The CDR3 DNA follows: TGTGCCAGCAGCCCGCAACAACCAGGGTTTCGATCAGATACGCAGTATTTT. Translating it yields CASSPQQPGFRSDTQYF.

The chain employs TRBV30 and TRBJ2-1; a weak D match, TRBD2 (5 bases). Trimming removed 4 bases at V and 0 bases at J, with 7 bases between. The CDR3 covers 13 residues. Germline V gene lookup returns CDR1 GTSNPN and CDR2 SVGIG (reference sequence). Here the CDR3 DNA reads TGTGCCTGGACCGGGGTCTCCTACAATGAGCAGTTCTTC. Residues: CAWTGVSYNEQFF.

The rearrangement links TRBV5-1 to TRBJ2-3; TRBD2 matches at 11 bases. The germline V gene has CDR1 SGHRS and CDR2 YFSETQ. This CDR3 comprises 17 residues. J was trimmed by 3 bases and V by 7 bases; bases with no gene match: 13. The CDR3 sequence: CASRAETSGIRTDTQYF. The CDR3 region has the DNA TGCGCCAGCCGCGCAGAGACTAGCGGGATTAGAACAGATACGCAGTATTTT.

The genes are TRBV15 and TRBJ2-1; the D gene is possibly TRBD1 (5 bases). Germline V gene lookup returns CDR1 LNHNV and CDR2 YYDKDF (reference sequence). V was pared by 8 bases and J by 6 bases, with 14 bases between. CDR3 length equals 13 residues. The CDR3 loop is CATERRQTNEQFF. Written as DNA, the CDR3 is TGTGCCACCGAGAGGAGACAGACCAATGAGCAGTTCTTC.

The J gene is TRBJ2-1, the V gene TRBV6-1; the D gene could be TRBD1 or TRBD2 (5 bases each). The CDR3 is 15 residues long. Looked up from germline, CDR1 is MNHNS and CDR2 is SASEGT. The V end lost 5 bases, the J end lost 9 bases, and 20 bases lay between the germline ends. CDR3 sequence (DNA): TGTGCCAGCAGTCCCTTCCGCCGGGGCAAGGGTGAGCAGTTCTTC. Translation gives CASSPFRRGKGEQFF.

The chain recombines TRBV27 with TRBJ2-1; D gene unclear. The CDR3 is 13 residues long. From germline, CDR1 is MNHEY and CDR2 SMNVEV (reference sequence). Trimming left V 7 bases short and J 7 bases short, with 14 bases between. As DNA, the CDR3 is TGTGCCAGCACCCTAGGGTTTGGGAATGAGCAGTTCTTC. It specifies CASTLGFGNEQFF.

The chain couples TRBV19 to TRBJ1-5, with a possible D match to TRBD1 (6 bases). Looked up from germline, CDR1 is LNHDA and CDR2 is SQIVND (reference sequence). The CDR3 spans 14 residues. V shed 8 bases and J shed 5 bases, with 16 bases lying between them. The CDR3 here is CASSNTDSHQPQHF. Written as DNA, the CDR3 is TGTGCCAGTTCCAATACGGACAGCCATCAGCCCCAGCATTTT.

The chain joins TRBV11-3 to TRBJ2-3; D gene unclear. V was cut by 1 base and J by 0 bases, with 14 bases left in between. The germline CDR1 and CDR2 sequences are SGHNT and YENEEA. The CDR3 totals 17 residues. The CDR3 DNA follows: TGTGCCAGCAGCTTAGGCCGCGGACCAACTAGCACAGATACGCAGTATTTT. Protein sequence: CASSLGRGPTSTDTQYF. Complete variable domain (other parts from reference TRBV11-3 and TRBJ2-3): EAGVVQSPRYKIIEKKQPVAFWCNPISGHNTLYWYLQNLGQGPELLIRYENEEAVDDSQLPKDRFSAERLKGVDSTLKIQPAELGDSAVYLCASSLGRGPTSTDTQYFGPGTRLTVL.

V and J are TRBV6-1 and TRBJ2-1; 7 bases fit TRBD2. V lost 4 bases, J lost 10 bases, and 16 bases stayed unmatched. CDR3 size: 16 residues. In germline, CDR1 is MNHNS, CDR2 SASEGT. CDR3 coding DNA: TGTGCCAGCAGTGCGGGGGGACTCTCCCCCGGCGGGGAGCAGTTCTTC. The encoded protein is CASSAGGLSPGGEQFF.

The chain combines TRBV27 with TRBJ2-2, with 13 bases fitting TRBD2. The CDR3 is 17 amino acids. In germline, CDR1 is MNHEY, CDR2 SMNVEV (reference sequence). The trim removed 5 bases at V and 3 bases at J, leaving 6 bases unmatched. CDR3 in amino acids: CASSQPGLAGYTGELFF. CDR3 coding DNA: TGTGCCAGCAGTCAACCGGGACTAGCGGGATACACCGGGGAGCTGTTTTTT.

The genes are TRBV6-5 and TRBJ1-2; D not resolved. Germline assignment: CDR1 MNHEY and CDR2 SVGAGI. The CDR3 runs to 13 residues. V was clipped by 5 bases and J by 2 bases, with 9 bases between them. The CDR3 loop is CASSLTGNYGYTF. DNA of the CDR3: TGTGCCAGCAGTCTCACGGGAAACTATGGCTACACCTTC.

The V call is TRBV28, the J call TRBJ2-3; D may be TRBD2 (5 bases). CDR3 length equals 14 residues. From germline, CDR1 is MDHEN and CDR2 SYDVKM. V lost 7 bases to trimming and J lost 3 bases, with 14 bases between them. The CDR3 nucleotides are TGTGCCAGCACCCCGGGTGGGGAGACAGATACGCAGTATTTT. This encodes CASTPGGETDTQYF.

V usage is TRBV27 and J usage is TRBJ1-5; D is perhaps TRBD1 (5 bases). V lost 5 bases and J 2 bases, leaving 10 bases between the germline ends. The CDR3 length is 14 residues. The germline V gene has CDR1 MNHEY and CDR2 SMNVEV (reference sequence). The CDR3 is CASSPPGRNQPQHF. DNA for the CDR3: TGTGCCAGCAGTCCTCCGGGACGCAATCAGCCCCAGCATTTT.

The CDR3 region has the DNA TGTGCCAGCGGGACAGGGGGAAATCAGCCCCAGCATTTT. The encoded protein is CASGTGGNQPQHF. V gene TRBV7-2 combines with J gene TRBJ1-5; 11 positions agree with TRBD1. This CDR3 has 13 residues. The germline V gene has CDR1 SGHTA and CDR2 FQGNSA. With V trimmed by 8 bases and J by 4 bases, 1 base remained unmatched.

With regard to this clone: Other nucleotide sequences in the sample specify the same CDR3. The J gene is TRBJ2-2, the V gene TRBV5-6; D is unresolved. V was cut by 0 bases and J by 1 base, with 4 bases left in between. Germline V gene sequence: CDR1 SGHDT, CDR2 YYEEEE. The CDR3 runs 14 residues. The CDR3 nucleotides read TGTGCCAGCAGCTTGGCCGGGAACACCGGGGAGCTGTTTTTT. It translates to CASSLAGNTGELFF.

Of note for this clone: Different DNA sequences within this sample yield the same CDR3. The chain recombines TRBV9 with TRBJ1-2; a possible D gene is TRBD1 (5 bases). CDR1 SGDLS and CDR2 YYNGEE come from the germline V gene. Trimming shortened V by 0 bases and J by 6 bases, and 12 bases separated the two germline ends. The CDR3 loop spans 14 amino acids. CDR3 in amino acids: CASSVVGQGNGYTF. CDR3 DNA sequence: TGTGCCAGCAGCGTAGTCGGGCAGGGTAATGGCTACACCTTC. The whole variable domain, filled in from reference TRBV9 and TRBJ1-2, reads DSGVTQTPKHLITATGQRVTLRCSPRSGDLSVYWYQQSLDQGLQFLIQYYNGEERAKGNILERFSAQQFPDLHSELNLSSLELGDSALYFCASSVVGQGNGYTFGSGTRLTVV.

Here the CDR3 DNA reads TGTGCCAGCAGCTTAGGCGGGGTCGCCTACGAGCAGTACTTC. Residues: CASSLGGVAYEQYF. The chain links TRBV7-6 to TRBJ2-7, with TRBD2 as a possible D gene (6 bases). Germline V gene lookup returns CDR1 SGHVS and CDR2 FNYEAQ. V lost 1 base and J 2 bases, leaving 9 bases between the germline ends. This CDR3 contains 14 residues.

The chain's CDR3 is CASSLARYSTGELFF. CDR3 nucleotide sequence: TGTGCCAGCAGTTTAGCCAGATACAGCACCGGGGAGCTGTTTTTT. The chain couples TRBV27 to TRBJ2-2; unclear D gene. V shed 2 bases and J shed 4 bases, with 11 bases lying between them. Germline-derived CDR1 and CDR2 are MNHEY and SMNVEV (reference sequence). The CDR3 spans 15 residues.

The rearrangement uses TRBV27 and TRBJ2-3, with D perhaps matching TRBD2 (5 bases). This CDR3 is 16 amino acids long. Germline V gene data show CDR1 as MNHEY and CDR2 as SMNVEV (reference sequence). The germline V and J ends were trimmed by 3 bases and 0 bases, with 13 bases remaining between them. CDR3 residues: CASSLFGPSSTDTQYF. The CDR3 DNA reads TGTGCCAGCAGTTTGTTTGGGCCTAGCAGCACAGATACGCAGTATTTT.

The chain joins TRBV11-2 to TRBJ2-7, with 7 bases matching TRBD1. V gave up 5 bases and J gave up 1 base; unmatched junction bases: 8. In germline, CDR1 is SGHAT, CDR2 FQNNGV. CDR3 length equals 15 residues. Written as DNA, the CDR3 is TGTGCCAGCAGCCTTGGGACAGTCTTTTCCTACGAGCAGTACTTC. It specifies CASSLGTVFSYEQYF.

The chain employs TRBV11-2 and TRBJ1-2; 7 nucleotides align to TRBD1. The CDR3 is made up of 16 amino acids. The V gene's germline CDR1 is SGHAT and CDR2 FQNNGV. V trimming: 5 bases; J trimming: 0 bases; junction bases outside the gene matches: 9. CDR3 bases: TGTGCCAGCAGCCCGAGGACAGGTCTATCTAACTATGGCTACACCTTC. This sequence encodes CASSPRTGLSNYGYTF.

This clone was observed a few times. The gene calls are TRBV9 and TRBJ1-1; D remains ambiguous. The CDR3 loop spans 13 amino acids. Germline loops: CDR1 SGDLS, CDR2 YYNGEE. Trimming took off 4 bases at V and 6 bases at J, with 13 bases between the two ends. CDR3 DNA: TGTGCCAGCAGCCCCAGTTATCGGTCTGAAGCTTTCTTT. This codes for CASSPSYRSEAFF.

The J gene is TRBJ2-2, the V gene TRBV5-1; TRBD1 agrees at 8 bases. CDR1 is SGHRS and CDR2 is YFSETQ in the germline V gene. V shed 6 bases, J shed 5 bases, and the junction held 3 bases outside the gene matches. The CDR3 is 13 residues long. The CDR3, as DNA: TGCGCCAGCACAGGGGGCAGAACCGGGGAGCTGTTTTTT. This gives the protein CASTGGRTGELFF. The full variable domain, rest sourced from reference TRBV5-1 and TRBJ2-2, is KAGVTQTPRYLIKTRGQQVTLSCSPISGHRSVSWYQQTPGQGLQFLFEYFSETQRNKGNFPGRFSGRQFSNSRSEMNVSTLELGDSALYLCASTGGRTGELFFGEGSRLTVL.

This clone was seen once. V gene TRBV29-1 combines with J gene TRBJ2-3; maybe TRBD1 (5 bases). V was pared by 7 bases and J by 4 bases, with 18 bases between. The germline CDR1 and CDR2 sequences are SQVTM and ANQGSEA. The CDR3 has 14 amino acids. Written as DNA, the CDR3 is TGCAGCGGAGGAATCCCTGACAGCCCAGATACGCAGTATTTT. Translating it yields CSGGIPDSPDTQYF.

The CDR3 coding sequence is TGTGCCATCAGTGAGTCCACAGCCCACGAGCAGTACTTC. Translation: CAISESTAHEQYF. This chain joins TRBV10-3 and TRBJ2-7; no clear D gene. V was clipped by 0 bases and J by 5 bases, with 8 bases between them. The CDR3 is made up of 13 amino acids. The germline gives CDR1 ENHRY, CDR2 SYGVKD.